This T cell receptor (beta chain) was recorded in a study of T cell responses to AZD1222 COVID-19 vaccine. Findings and limits, study-wide: Only after the peak T cell response were repertoires sampled.

CDR3 size: 15 residues. The V segment lost 5 bases and the J segment 5 bases; nucleotides outside the gene matches: 10. Germline V CDR1 and CDR2: MNHEY, SMNVEV (reference sequence). Method: immunoSEQ multiplex PCR; TCRdb's copy keeps in-frame clones and lacks some. The table has 150,000 to 200,000 clones, 92% seen once. On this clone itself: Its antigen is unidentified.

This chain uses TRBV27 with TRBJ2-5, with TRBD1 matching 8 bases. The TCR comes from an adult in good health. Sequenced here: peripheral blood, sampled on day 0 of AZD1222 vaccination. CDR3 protein: CASSNVTGGLETQYF. The CDR3 bases are TGTGCCAGCAGTAACGTTACAGGGGGATTGGAGACCCAGTACTTC.